A single sample is the source of the 29 T cell receptor beta chains below, sequenced in a study of T-cell reconstitution after alpha-beta-depleted transplantation in children. Construction of the TCRbeta library involved unique molecular identifiers. A single record per CDR3 protein comes from TCRdb applying MiXCR to the PCR reads. The sample consists of hundreds of thousands of distinct CDR3 sequences, roughly 15% of them appearing once. The starting material was PBMCs from the stem cell graft donor, obtained from the stem cell graft. The receptors stem from a human donor who donated a stem cell graft to a child with acute myeloid leukemia.

This clonotype was recorded many times. V is TRBV20-1 and J is TRBJ1-2; 7 bases line up with TRBD1. CDR1 DFQATT and CDR2 SNEGSKA come from the germline V gene (reference sequence). CDR3 length: 14 amino acids. V shed 5 bases, J shed 8 bases, and the junction held 14 bases outside the gene matches. CDR3 region: CSARDRGLRLGYTF. The CDR3 nucleotides are TGCAGTGCTCGGGACAGAGGCCTGCGATTGGGCTACACCTTC.

This chain uses TRBV30 with TRBJ2-7; 7 nucleotides line up with TRBD1. The V gene's germline CDR1 is GTSNPN and CDR2 SVGIG (reference sequence). V was clipped by 1 base and J by 6 bases; unmatched bases: 3. This CDR3 contains 12 residues. CDR3 in DNA: TGTGCCTGGAGTGACAAGGGGGCCGAGCAGTACTTC. Its protein product is CAWSDKGAEQYF.

With regard to this clonotype: A read error may account for a junction end that differs from germline. This chain connects TRBV3-1 to TRBJ2-7; possible D gene TRBD1, 6 bases. The germline V gene has CDR1 LGHDT and CDR2 YNNKEL (reference sequence). The CDR3 contains 18 residues. The CDR3 protein is CTSCSHSEGTGSSLEQYF. As DNA, the CDR3 is TGTACCAGCTGTTCCCATTCAGAGGGAACAGGGAGCTCCCTCGAGCAGTACTTC.

This clonotype has only a few counts. The V gene is TRBV5-1, the J gene TRBJ2-1, with 8 bases that match TRBD1. The CDR3 covers 15 residues. With V trimmed by 5 bases and J by 1 base, 5 bases remained unmatched. CDR1 and CDR2 (germline): SGHRS, YFSETQ. CDR3 DNA: TGCGCCAGCAGGCCAACAGGGGGTTCCTACAATGAGCAGTTCTTC. This encodes CASRPTGGSYNEQFF.

This sequence joins TRBV5-4 and TRBJ1-1, with TRBD1 as a possible D gene (5 bases). Trimming shortened V by 0 bases and J by 7 bases, and 13 bases separated the two germline ends. The CDR3 is 14 residues long. Germline CDR1 SGHNT, CDR2 YYREEE (reference sequence). The CDR3 DNA sequence: TGTGCCAGCAGCTTGGTCGGCAGGGATGGTGAAGCTTTCTTT. As protein: CASSLVGRDGEAFF.

This clonotype was found many times. In DNA, the CDR3 is TGCAGTGGGTCAGGGACAGGGGACTACGAGCAGTACTTC. Translated, it gives CSGSGTGDYEQYF. The rearrangement joins TRBV20-1 to TRBJ2-7, with 10 bases fitting TRBD1. This CDR3 spans 13 amino acids. Germline V lookup: CDR1 DFQATT, CDR2 SNEGSKA (reference sequence). V lost 7 bases, J lost 3 bases, and 6 bases stayed unmatched.

The rearrangement links TRBV20-1 to TRBJ2-1; the D gene is possibly TRBD1 (5 bases). The CDR3 loop spans 14 amino acids. Trimming took 8 bases from V and 7 from J, leaving 21 bases between them. Germline V gene data show CDR1 as DFQATT and CDR2 as SNEGSKA (reference sequence). The CDR3 reads CSFFGSYSGNEQFF. The CDR3 region has the DNA TGCAGTTTTTTCGGATCCTACTCAGGGAATGAGCAGTTCTTC.

The V and J genes are TRBV9 and TRBJ2-7, with 7 nucleotides matching TRBD2. J lost 2 bases, V lost 4 bases, and 6 bases had no gene match. Per the germline V gene, CDR1 is SGDLS and CDR2 is YYNGEE. The CDR3 contains 14 residues. This CDR3 is CASSPSGAPYEQYF. As DNA, the CDR3 is TGTGCCAGCAGCCCGAGCGGGGCCCCCTACGAGCAGTACTTC.

In regard to this clonotype: Since a much larger clone is just one base distant, this may be a read error. No conserved phenylalanine or tryptophan ends this CDR3, so it is likely a read error. The V gene is TRBV29-1, the J gene TRBJ2-5; 7 positions agree with TRBD1. CDR1 and CDR2 (germline): SQVTM, ANQGSEA. V was pared by 4 bases and J by 3 bases, with 5 bases of the junction left unmatched. The CDR3 contains 13 residues. CDR3 DNA: TGCAGCGTTGTTGTGACAGGGAAAGAGACCCAGTACCTC. Its protein product is CSVVVTGKETQYL.

This chain joins TRBV7-9 and TRBJ1-6; no firm D call. V was shortened by 1 base and J by 11 bases, with 12 bases between the two germline ends. The germline V gene has CDR1 SEHNR and CDR2 FQNEAQ (reference sequence). The CDR3 extends over 14 amino acids. Here the CDR3 reads CASSLGPASTPLHF. As DNA, the CDR3 is TGTGCCAGCAGCTTAGGACCCGCTTCCACACCCCTCCACTTT.

The chain links TRBV10-3 to TRBJ1-2; D is ambiguous. Trimming left V 0 bases short and J 4 bases short, with 18 bases between. This CDR3 has 17 amino acids. In germline, CDR1 is ENHRY, CDR2 SYGVKD. The CDR3 spells CAISESLGSSAVYGYTF. CDR3 DNA: TGTGCCATCAGTGAGTCGCTGGGCTCGTCCGCGGTCTATGGCTACACCTTC.

V usage is TRBV7-8 and J usage is TRBJ2-1; D gene uncertain. There are 14 residues in the CDR3. Germline assignment: CDR1 SGHVS and CDR2 FQNEAQ. V was clipped by 0 bases and J by 5 bases, with 8 bases between them. CDR3 DNA sequence: TGTGCCAGCAGCTTAGCGACGTCTAACAATGAGCAGTTCTTC. This sequence encodes CASSLATSNNEQFF.

This clonotype was picked up many times. The rearrangement uses TRBV20-1 and TRBJ1-5, with D uncertain. There are 13 residues in the CDR3. V lost 0 bases to trimming and J lost 0 bases, with 3 bases between them. Germline lookup yields CDR1 DFQATT and CDR2 SNEGSKA (reference sequence). CDR3 in DNA: TGCAGTGCTAGAGATAGTAGCAATCAGCCCCAGCATTTT. Protein product: CSARDSSNQPQHF.

The J gene is TRBJ2-7, the V gene TRBV20-1, with 7 bases identical to TRBD2. CDR3 length: 15 residues. CDR1 DFQATT and CDR2 SNEGSKA come from the germline V gene (reference sequence). After removal of 6 bases from V and 1 base from J, the junction contained 12 bases not matched to a gene. CDR3 nucleotide sequence: TGCAGTGCCCGGAGGGGAACTAGCGAATCCTACGAGCAGTACTTC. The encoded protein is CSARRGTSESYEQYF.

This clonotype was counted a few times. This rearrangement joins TRBV7-9 to TRBJ2-3, with D uncertain. Trimming pared 3 bases from V and 4 bases from J, leaving 11 bases between. The CDR3 sequence is 14 residues long. Germline CDR1 is SEHNR and CDR2 is FQNEAQ (reference sequence). The CDR3 region has the DNA TGTGCCAGCAGCTTTACTAAGGCCCCAGATACGCAGTATTTT. As protein: CASSFTKAPDTQYF.

The V and J genes are TRBV4-3 and TRBJ1-1; 8 bases fit TRBD1. After removal of 4 bases from V and 7 bases from J, the junction contained 11 bases not matched to a gene. CDR1 is LGHNA and CDR2 is YSLEER in the germline V gene. CDR3 length: 15 residues. The CDR3 DNA reads as TGCGCCAGCAGCCCCAGAACAGGGGGTACCTTTGAAGCTTTCTTT. Translation gives CASSPRTGGTFEAFF.

The genes are TRBV7-9 and TRBJ2-1, with D unresolved. CDR3 size: 12 residues. V was clipped by 5 bases and J by 4 bases, with 6 bases between them. Germline lookup yields CDR1 SEHNR and CDR2 FQNEAQ (reference sequence). The CDR3 sequence: CASSRIYNEQFF. The DNA of the CDR3 is TGTGCCAGCAGCAGGATTTACAATGAGCAGTTCTTC.

This clonotype was counted only a few times. V usage is TRBV7-6 and J usage is TRBJ1-1; weak D call: TRBD1 (5 bases). Trimming took off 0 bases at V and 11 bases at J, with 13 bases between the two ends. Germline CDR1 reads SGHVS; CDR2 reads FNYEAQ. CDR3 length: 13 amino acids. The CDR3 bases are TGTGCCAGCAGCTTAGCCGCCCTGGGGGAGGCTTTCTTT. Protein product: CASSLAALGEAFF.

This clonotype was counted a few times. The J gene is TRBJ2-1, the V gene TRBV20-1; 12 positions match TRBD2. V lost 2 bases to trimming and J lost 4 bases; unmatched junction nucleotides: 6. The length of the CDR3 is 16 residues. Looked up from germline, CDR1 is DFQATT and CDR2 is SNEGSKA (reference sequence). This chain's CDR3 is CSARSRTSGVYNEQFF. The CDR3 coding sequence is TGCAGTGCTAGATCAAGGACTAGCGGGGTTTACAATGAGCAGTTCTTC.

The V gene is TRBV20-1, the J gene TRBJ2-1; 11 positions match TRBD1. The V gene end was trimmed by 5 bases and the J gene end by 0 bases; junction bases not matched to a gene: 12. Germline-derived CDR1 and CDR2 are DFQATT and SNEGSKA (reference sequence). The CDR3 covers 18 residues. CDR3 sequence: CSAHFGQGAQDSYNEQFF. CDR3 DNA sequence: TGCAGTGCTCACTTTGGACAGGGGGCGCAGGACTCCTACAATGAGCAGTTCTTC.

This clonotype has a count of ten or more. The chain couples TRBV29-1 to TRBJ2-7, with no clear D. V gave up 3 bases and J gave up 2 bases, with 14 bases separating them. CDR1 SQVTM and CDR2 ANQGSEA come from the germline V gene. CDR3 length equals 14 residues. This CDR3 is CSVDIGLDPYEQYF. In DNA, the CDR3 is TGCAGCGTTGATATAGGCTTAGATCCCTACGAGCAGTACTTC.

This clonotype was seen ten or more times. This chain joins TRBV4-3 and TRBJ2-7; 7 bases line up with TRBD1. V shed 0 bases, J shed 3 bases, and the junction held 11 bases outside the gene matches. The germline gives CDR1 LGHNA, CDR2 YSLEER. This CDR3 is built from 17 residues. The CDR3 bases are TGCGCCAGCAGCCAAGATCTCGACAGGGCAAGGGGCTACGAGCAGTACTTC. It specifies CASSQDLDRARGYEQYF.

This clonotype was seen only a few times. CDR3 in DNA: TGCAGCGTTGAGGCGACCCGGGGCACAGATACGCAGTATTTT. Encoded protein: CSVEATRGTDTQYF. The V gene is TRBV29-1, the J gene TRBJ2-3, with unresolved D. This CDR3 contains 14 residues. V was clipped by 3 bases and J by 1 base, with 11 bases between them. CDR1 is SQVTM, CDR2 ANQGSEA, per germline.

This chain connects TRBV11-2 to TRBJ2-5; 7 positions match TRBD1. Trimming cost V 8 bases and J 0 bases; bases outside gene matches: 6. CDR3 length: 14 amino acids. Germline CDR1 is SGHAT and CDR2 is FQNNGV. The DNA for the CDR3 is TGTGCCAGCTCCGGGACAGCCAACCAAGAGACCCAGTACTTC. Protein sequence: CASSGTANQETQYF.

At least ten counts were recorded for this clonotype. V is TRBV29-1 and J is TRBJ2-5; a weak D match, TRBD2 (6 bases). Deletions cut 6 bases from V and 5 bases from J, with 10 bases between. Germline loops: CDR1 SQVTM, CDR2 ANQGSEA. The CDR3 spans 11 residues. CDR3 loop: CSVRGYETQYF. Written as DNA, the CDR3 is TGCAGCGTCCGGGGGTACGAGACCCAGTACTTC.

V is TRBV5-1 and J is TRBJ2-6; tentative D call: TRBD1 (6 bases). The CDR3 contains 18 residues. V was pared by 4 bases and J by 2 bases, with 19 bases between. Germline-derived CDR1 and CDR2 are SGHRS and YFSETQ. CDR3 nucleotide sequence: TGCGCCAGCAGCACCCGACAGGCCACCTTACCTGGGGCCAACGTCCTGACTTTC. This gives the protein CASSTRQATLPGANVLTF.

This clonotype appeared a few times. This chain connects TRBV29-1 to TRBJ2-3, with D perhaps TRBD1 (10 bases). Between the trimmed V and J ends, which lost 7 bases and 7 bases, there was a span of 24 bases. The CDR3 spans 15 residues. Germline CDR1 reads SQVTM; CDR2 reads ANQGSEA. The CDR3 DNA sequence: TGCAGCGGCCGACAGGGGGCGGGGGGGATGAATACGCAGTATTTT. Translation: CSGRQGAGGMNTQYF.

Here the CDR3 DNA reads TGCGCCAGCAGCTTGGAGGCAGGACATAGCACAGATACGCAGTATTTT. This gives the protein CASSLEAGHSTDTQYF. J is TRBJ2-3 and V is TRBV5-1; D is possibly TRBD1 (5 bases). Trimming removed 0 bases at V and 0 bases at J, with 11 bases between. Germline CDR1 SGHRS, CDR2 YFSETQ. The CDR3 has 16 amino acids.

This clonotype was seen a handful of times. At one end, the junction sequence differs from germline, possibly due to a read error. The V call is TRBV5-1, the J call TRBJ2-2; no definite D call. The CDR3 covers 13 residues. Germline loops: CDR1 SGHRS, CDR2 YFSETQ. CDR3 loop: CASSFGPTAELFF. CDR3 in DNA: TGCGCCAGCAGCTTCGGACCAACCGCGGAGCTGTTTTTT. Combining the CDR3 with reference TRBV5-1 and TRBJ2-2 gives the whole variable domain KAGVTQTPRYLIKTRGQQVTLSCSPISGHRSVSWYQQTPGQGLQFLFEYFSETQRNKGNFPGRFSGRQFSNSRSEMNVSTLELGDSALYLCASSFGPTAELFFGEGSRLTVL.